This is a list of T cell receptor beta chains from one sample in a study of T cell responses to AZD1222 COVID-19 vaccine. Sequenced by immunoSEQ multiplex PCR; TCRdb stores in-frame clones only, minus some. Of about 120,000 clones in the sample, around nine tenths were seen once. The sample in question was peripheral blood, obtained on day 0 of AZD1222 vaccination. These receptors were taken from an adult in good health. CDR3s include the opening cysteine and the closing phenylalanine or tryptophan. The D gene is left open where the match is weak. Clone size appears in some rows only: once, few, many, or a class for an expanded clone.

V,J,D,size,CDR3,DNA
TRBV4-3,TRBJ1-5,NA,NA,CASSPWPGPQPQHF,TGCGCCAGCAGCCCTTGGCCAGGGCCCCAGCCCCAGCATTTT
TRBV13,TRBJ2-1,TRBD1,NA,CASSYWARGYNEQFF,TGTGCCAGCAGCTACTGGGCCAGGGGGTACAATGAGCAGTTCTTC
TRBV1,TRBJ2-2,NA,few,CTSSTPGTGVNTGELFF,TGCACCAGCAGCACTCCCGGGACAGGGGTCAACACCGGGGAGCTGTTTTTT
TRBV19,TRBJ1-1,NA,NA,CASSMSLGNTEAFF,TGTGCCAGTAGTATGAGCCTCGGGAACACTGAAGCTTTCTTT
TRBV29-1,TRBJ1-1,NA,NA,CSVTWQVINEAFF,TGCAGCGTTACATGGCAGGTGATAAATGAAGCTTTCTTT
TRBV6-1,TRBJ1-1,TRBD1,NA,CASSDGQGATEAFF,TGTGCCAGCAGTGATGGACAGGGGGCGACTGAAGCTTTCTTT
TRBV7-3,TRBJ1-2,NA,NA,CASSLGGGAHGYTF,TGTGCCAGCAGCTTAGGCGGGGGCGCTCATGGCTACACCTTC
TRBV7-9,TRBJ2-1,NA,NA,CASTLGWGATNEQFF,TGTGCCAGCACCCTTGGGTGGGGGGCGACCAATGAGCAGTTCTTC
TRBV18,TRBJ1-6,NA,NA,CASSQWQDNSPLHF,TGTGCCAGCTCACAGTGGCAGGATAATTCACCCCTCCACTTT
TRBV19,TRBJ1-2,NA,NA,CASSDAGDGEGYTF,TGTGCCAGTAGCGACGCGGGGGATGGGGAAGGCTACACCTTC
TRBV5-4,TRBJ2-7,TRBD2,NA,CASSLQLAGGYEQYF,TGTGCCAGCAGCTTACAACTAGCGGGGGGCTACGAGCAGTACTTC
TRBV7-9,TRBJ1-1,NA,NA,CASSPSGKGPTEAFF,TGTGCCAGCAGCCCGTCCGGGAAAGGGCCCACTGAAGCTTTCTTT
TRBV5-1,TRBJ2-3,NA,NA,CASSTGRSTDTQYF,TGCGCCAGCAGCACCGGTAGGAGCACAGATACGCAGTATTTT
TRBV4-2,TRBJ1-6,TRBD1,NA,CASSQQGATPLHF,TGTGCCAGCAGCCAACAGGGGGCCACACCCCTCCACTTT
TRBV15,TRBJ1-2,TRBD1,NA,CATSRDSESIQGITF,TGTGCCACCAGCAGAGATTCGGAGAGTATACAGGGGATCACCTTC
TRBV6-2/TRBV6-3,TRBJ1-1,NA,NA,CASSSHTGLTFF,TGTGCCAGCAGTTCGCATACAGGGTTGACTTTCTTT
TRBV5-8,TRBJ2-5,TRBD2,NA,CASSLLAGGLKGETQYF,TGTGCCAGCAGTTTACTAGCGGGGGGCTTGAAGGGGGAGACCCAGTACTTC
TRBV9,TRBJ1-1,NA,NA,CASSAQGHRLSTFF,TGTGCCAGCAGCGCACAGGGACACCGGCTGTCGACTTTCTTT
TRBV24-1,TRBJ2-3,TRBD2,NA,CATSLAGGDTQYF,TGTGCCACCAGCCTAGCGGGGGGAGATACGCAGTATTTT
TRBV12-3/TRBV12-4,TRBJ2-7,NA,NA,CASSQRDLYEQYF,TGTGCCAGCAGTCAAAGGGACCTCTACGAGCAGTACTTC
TRBV6-1,TRBJ2-3,TRBD2,NA,CASSEAASGGALTQYF,TGTGCCAGCAGTGAAGCGGCTAGCGGGGGGGCCTTAACGCAGTATTTT
TRBV5-1,TRBJ2-3,NA,NA,CASSLAGKYTDTQYF,TGCGCCAGCAGCTTGGCGGGCAAATACACAGATACGCAGTATTTT
TRBV9,TRBJ1-3,NA,NA,CASSVATSVTGNGNTIYF,TGTGCCAGCAGCGTAGCCACTTCCGTCACAGGGAATGGAAACACCATATATTTT
TRBV7-9,TRBJ2-4,NA,NA,CASSLGQRNIQYF,TGTGCCAGCAGCTTAGGTCAGCGGAACATTCAGTACTTC
TRBV18,TRBJ1-6,TRBD1,NA,CASSPRQDRGLSPLHF,TGTGCCAGCTCACCACGGCAGGACAGGGGGCTCTCACCCCTCCACTTT
TRBV6-5,TRBJ1-5,TRBD1,NA,CASSLQGAYQPQHF,TGTGCCAGCAGCCTACAGGGGGCATACCAGCCCCAGCATTTT
TRBV6-5,TRBJ2-7,NA,NA,CASSYSGGRREQYF,TGTGCCAGCAGTTACTCTGGGGGTAGGAGGGAGCAGTACTTC
TRBV4-2,TRBJ2-5,NA,NA,CASSPRGGETQYF,TGTGCCAGCAGCCCCCGAGGAGGAGAGACCCAGTACTTC
TRBV4-3,TRBJ1-1,NA,NA,CASSQDLNTEAFF,TGCGCCAGCAGCCAAGACCTGAACACTGAAGCTTTCTTT
TRBV19,TRBJ2-1,TRBD2,NA,CASSNRGGGEQFF,TGTGCCAGTAGTAATCGGGGGGGTGGTGAGCAGTTCTTC
TRBV2,TRBJ1-2,NA,NA,CASISGRGLYGYTF,TGTGCCAGCATCTCCGGCAGGGGCTTGTATGGCTACACCTTC
TRBV19,TRBJ1-1,TRBD1,NA,CASSATGGPTEAFF,TGTGCCAGTAGTGCGACAGGGGGACCCACTGAAGCTTTCTTT
TRBV6-5,TRBJ2-2,TRBD1,NA,CASSQDRGDTGELFF,TGTGCCAGCAGCCAGGACAGGGGGGACACCGGGGAGCTGTTTTTT
TRBV6-2/TRBV6-3,TRBJ1-1,NA,NA,CASSIPGRQAEAFF,TGTGCCAGCAGTATTCCCGGGAGACAGGCTGAAGCTTTCTTT
TRBV4-3,TRBJ2-3,NA,NA,CASSVAGTDTQYF,TGCGCCAGCAGCGTGGCAGGCACAGATACGCAGTATTTT
TRBV2,TRBJ1-6,NA,NA,CASSEWAGVDNSPLHF,TGTGCCAGCAGTGAGTGGGCGGGGGTCGATAATTCACCCCTCCACTTT
TRBV19,TRBJ2-7,TRBD1,few,CATGQGIYEQYF,TGTGCCACCGGACAGGGGATCTACGAGCAGTACTTC
TRBV5-1,TRBJ2-7,TRBD2,NA,CASTLLAGKSYEQYF,TGCGCCAGCACCTTACTAGCGGGGAAATCCTACGAGCAGTACTTC
TRBV10-2,TRBJ2-1,NA,NA,CASTLGVNEQFF,TGCGCCAGCACGCTGGGGGTGAATGAGCAGTTCTTC
TRBV10-3,TRBJ2-7,NA,NA,CAISEEALSREQYF,TGTGCCATCAGTGAGGAGGCACTGAGTCGTGAGCAGTACTTC
TRBV18,TRBJ1-5,TRBD1,NA,CASSLQTGTGDKPQHF,TGTGCCAGCTCTCTCCAGACCGGGACAGGGGACAAGCCCCAGCATTTT
TRBV19,TRBJ1-1,NA,NA,CASIRFGRSNEAFF,TGTGCCAGTATAAGGTTCGGGCGAAGCAATGAAGCTTTCTTT
TRBV27,TRBJ1-2,NA,NA,CASSPSAGNGYTF,TGTGCCAGCAGTCCCTCCGCGGGGAATGGCTACACCTTC
TRBV7-9,TRBJ2-7,TRBD1,NA,CASSLLGQGPSYEQYF,TGTGCCAGCAGCTTATTAGGACAGGGACCCTCCTACGAGCAGTACTTC
TRBV9,TRBJ1-6,NA,NA,CASSALSRFADNSPLHF,TGTGCCAGCAGCGCACTTTCGAGGTTCGCGGATAATTCACCCCTCCACTTT
TRBV6-4,TRBJ1-6,NA,few,CASSDEAGNSPLHF,TGTGCCAGCAGTGACGAGGCAGGGAATTCACCCCTCCACTTT
TRBV2,TRBJ1-2,TRBD1,NA,CASALTGGANYGYTF,TGTGCCAGTGCCTTGACAGGGGGAGCTAACTATGGCTACACCTTC